The sequence of this T cell receptor (beta chain) was determined in a study of control samples from healthy donors and cancer patients. The CDR3 extends over 14 amino acids. Germline V gives CDR1 SNHLY, CDR2 FYNNEI. Trimming removed 0 bases at V and 0 bases at J, with 5 bases between. Data came from immunoSEQ multiplex PCR; TCRdb stores just in-frame clones and leaves some out. This sample has under 100,000 clones, with 85% to 90% found just once. V usage is TRBV2 and J usage is TRBJ1-1, with D hard to call. The source is a woman in her forties or fifties with colorectal cancer. Sequencing was carried out using PBMCs. The CDR3 loop reads CASSEAEMNTEAFF. In DNA form, the CDR3 reads TGTGCCAGCAGTGAAGCAGAGATGAACACTGAAGCTTTCTTT.